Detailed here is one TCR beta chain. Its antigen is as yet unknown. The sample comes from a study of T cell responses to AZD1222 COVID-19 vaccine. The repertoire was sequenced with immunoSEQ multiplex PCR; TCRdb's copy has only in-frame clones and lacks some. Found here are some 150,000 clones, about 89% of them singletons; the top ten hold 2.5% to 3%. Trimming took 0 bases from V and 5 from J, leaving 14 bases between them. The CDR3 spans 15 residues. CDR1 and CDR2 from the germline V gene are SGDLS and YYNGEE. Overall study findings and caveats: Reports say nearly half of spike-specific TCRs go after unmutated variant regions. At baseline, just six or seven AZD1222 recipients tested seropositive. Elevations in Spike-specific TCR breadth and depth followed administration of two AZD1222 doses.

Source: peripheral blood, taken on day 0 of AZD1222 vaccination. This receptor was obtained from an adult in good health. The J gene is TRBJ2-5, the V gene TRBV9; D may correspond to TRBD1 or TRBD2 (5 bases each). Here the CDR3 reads CASSVDQGPGETQYF. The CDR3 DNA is TGTGCCAGCAGCGTAGATCAGGGCCCGGGGGAGACCCAGTACTTC.